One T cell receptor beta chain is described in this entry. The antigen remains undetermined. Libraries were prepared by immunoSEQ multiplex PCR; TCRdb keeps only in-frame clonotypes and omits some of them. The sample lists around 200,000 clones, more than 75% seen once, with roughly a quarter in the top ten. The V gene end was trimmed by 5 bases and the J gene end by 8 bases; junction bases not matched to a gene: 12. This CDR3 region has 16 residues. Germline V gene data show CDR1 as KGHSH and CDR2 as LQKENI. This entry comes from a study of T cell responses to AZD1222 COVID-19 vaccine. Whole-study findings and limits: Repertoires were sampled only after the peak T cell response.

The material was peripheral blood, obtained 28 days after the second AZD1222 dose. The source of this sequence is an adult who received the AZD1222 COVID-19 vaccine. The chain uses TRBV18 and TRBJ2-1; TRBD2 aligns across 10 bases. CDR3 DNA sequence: TGTGCCAGCTCAACCGGACTAGCGGCCAGAGGGGATGAGCAGTTCTTC. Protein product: CASSTGLAARGDEQFF. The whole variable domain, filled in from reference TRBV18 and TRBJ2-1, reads NAGVMQNPRHLVRRRGQEARLRCSPMKGHSHVYWYRQLPEEGLKFMVYLQKENIIDESGMPKERFSAEFPKEGPSILRIQQVVRGDSAAYFCASSTGLAARGDEQFFGPGTRLTVL.